These T cell receptor beta chains were read from a single sample in a study of OX40 agonist ivuxolimab in advanced cancers. Sequenced by immunoSEQ multiplex PCR; TCRdb stores in-frame clones only, minus some. Found here are 15,000 to 20,000 clones, about 82% of them singletons; the top ten hold approximately 25%. The sequences come from CD4+ or CD8+ T cells sorted from blood, collected in a trial of the OX40 agonist ivuxolimab. The receptors come from an adult with an advanced solid tumor such as melanoma, head and neck, liver or kidney cancer. The CDR3 runs from the conserved cysteine through the conserved F or W.

TRBV9,TRBJ2-5,CASSVGGEETQYF
TRBV6-1,TRBJ2-7,CASSNTGAEQYF
TRBV10-3,TRBJ1-2,CAIPTGGTNYGYTF
TRBV2,TRBJ1-2,CATPFLQGYTF
TRBV21-1,TRBJ2-7,CASSKQGGNHEQYF
TRBV7-9,TRBJ1-4,CASSDTGPNEKLFF
TRBV6-5,TRBJ2-1,CASSPGTDHNEQFF
TRBV9,TRBJ2-3,CASGDTQYF
TRBV7-8,TRBJ2-1,CASSLAAGGGRLYNEQFF
TRBV28,TRBJ2-3,CASSQRRTADTQYF
TRBV30,TRBJ2-2,CAWMPGPRGAVF